This TCR beta chain stems from a study of prognosis after radiotherapy for stage I lung cancer. The wider study: Squamous cell carcinoma affected several patients, adenocarcinoma about twelve.

The sample holds many counts of this clonotype. The antigen is not known. Amplification of the TCR beta CDR3 (from genomic DNA) was done by two-round multiplex PCR. Every TRBV and TRBJ gene had its own specific primer in first-round PCR. MiXCR, run by TCRdb on the multiplex PCR reads, gives a single entry per CDR3 protein. The top ten clones hold 15% to 19% of a sample with 30,000 or so distinct CDR3 sequences, around 43% of them seen once. General study findings and limits: Post-treatment Shannon entropy following stereotactic body radiation therapy was lower among patients who developed distant metastases.

The germline gives CDR1 SGDLS, CDR2 YYNGEE. Germline trimming cut 0 bases from V and 5 bases from J; bases unmatched to any gene: 0. The CDR3 loop spans 13 amino acids. The genes are TRBV9 and TRBJ2-5; the match to TRBD1 covers 8 bases. This clonotype originated in a donor over 45 with non-small cell lung cancer. The sequences come from PBMCs, collected before or after stereotactic body radiation therapy (not recorded which). CDR3 in amino acids: CASSVGQGETQYF. The CDR3 nucleotides read TGTGCCAGCAGCGTAGGACAGGGGGAGACCCAGTACTTC.